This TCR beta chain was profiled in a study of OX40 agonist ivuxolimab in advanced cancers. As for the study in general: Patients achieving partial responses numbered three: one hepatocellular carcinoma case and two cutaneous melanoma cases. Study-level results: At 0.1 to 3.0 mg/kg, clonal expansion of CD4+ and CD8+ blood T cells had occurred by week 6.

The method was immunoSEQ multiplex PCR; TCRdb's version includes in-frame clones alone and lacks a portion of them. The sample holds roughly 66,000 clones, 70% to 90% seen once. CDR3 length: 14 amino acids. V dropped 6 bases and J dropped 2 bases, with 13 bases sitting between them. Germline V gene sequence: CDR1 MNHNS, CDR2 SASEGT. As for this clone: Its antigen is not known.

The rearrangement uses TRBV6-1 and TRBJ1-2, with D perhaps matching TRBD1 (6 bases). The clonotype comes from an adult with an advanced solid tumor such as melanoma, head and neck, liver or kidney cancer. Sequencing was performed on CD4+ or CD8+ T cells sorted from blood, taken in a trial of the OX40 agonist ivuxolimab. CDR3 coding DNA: TGTGCCAGCAGATCACAGGGTTACAACTATGGCTACACCTTC. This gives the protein CASRSQGYNYGYTF.